Only one count was recorded for the clone carrying this T cell receptor beta chain. Its target is not known. Sequenced by immunoSEQ multiplex PCR; TCRdb stores in-frame clones only, minus some. The sample holds over 35,000 clones, roughly 80% seen once. Time point of the sample: week 23, last vaccination. Vaccine doses each comprised 300 ug of mutant IDH1 20-mer peptide, with topical imiquimod. These data come from a study of a mutant IDH1 vaccine in newly diagnosed glioma. Across the study: The study started vaccination 4-6 weeks after radiotherapy alone, or with temozolomide cycles.

Per the germline V gene, CDR1 is SGHKS and CDR2 is YYEKEE (reference sequence). V shed 4 bases and J shed 8 bases, with 18 bases lying between them. The CDR3 has 14 amino acids. This chain connects TRBV5-5 to TRBJ1-2, with a tentative D call TRBD1 (5 bases). Sequences were derived from PBMCs, sampled from a glioma patient whose treatment included an IDH1 peptide vaccine. This clonotype was sampled from a man aged 40-50 years with glioma. The CDR3 loop is CASSLGTASFGYTF. DNA of the CDR3: TGTGCCAGCAGCCTGGGGACGGCTTCCTTCGGCTACACCTTC.